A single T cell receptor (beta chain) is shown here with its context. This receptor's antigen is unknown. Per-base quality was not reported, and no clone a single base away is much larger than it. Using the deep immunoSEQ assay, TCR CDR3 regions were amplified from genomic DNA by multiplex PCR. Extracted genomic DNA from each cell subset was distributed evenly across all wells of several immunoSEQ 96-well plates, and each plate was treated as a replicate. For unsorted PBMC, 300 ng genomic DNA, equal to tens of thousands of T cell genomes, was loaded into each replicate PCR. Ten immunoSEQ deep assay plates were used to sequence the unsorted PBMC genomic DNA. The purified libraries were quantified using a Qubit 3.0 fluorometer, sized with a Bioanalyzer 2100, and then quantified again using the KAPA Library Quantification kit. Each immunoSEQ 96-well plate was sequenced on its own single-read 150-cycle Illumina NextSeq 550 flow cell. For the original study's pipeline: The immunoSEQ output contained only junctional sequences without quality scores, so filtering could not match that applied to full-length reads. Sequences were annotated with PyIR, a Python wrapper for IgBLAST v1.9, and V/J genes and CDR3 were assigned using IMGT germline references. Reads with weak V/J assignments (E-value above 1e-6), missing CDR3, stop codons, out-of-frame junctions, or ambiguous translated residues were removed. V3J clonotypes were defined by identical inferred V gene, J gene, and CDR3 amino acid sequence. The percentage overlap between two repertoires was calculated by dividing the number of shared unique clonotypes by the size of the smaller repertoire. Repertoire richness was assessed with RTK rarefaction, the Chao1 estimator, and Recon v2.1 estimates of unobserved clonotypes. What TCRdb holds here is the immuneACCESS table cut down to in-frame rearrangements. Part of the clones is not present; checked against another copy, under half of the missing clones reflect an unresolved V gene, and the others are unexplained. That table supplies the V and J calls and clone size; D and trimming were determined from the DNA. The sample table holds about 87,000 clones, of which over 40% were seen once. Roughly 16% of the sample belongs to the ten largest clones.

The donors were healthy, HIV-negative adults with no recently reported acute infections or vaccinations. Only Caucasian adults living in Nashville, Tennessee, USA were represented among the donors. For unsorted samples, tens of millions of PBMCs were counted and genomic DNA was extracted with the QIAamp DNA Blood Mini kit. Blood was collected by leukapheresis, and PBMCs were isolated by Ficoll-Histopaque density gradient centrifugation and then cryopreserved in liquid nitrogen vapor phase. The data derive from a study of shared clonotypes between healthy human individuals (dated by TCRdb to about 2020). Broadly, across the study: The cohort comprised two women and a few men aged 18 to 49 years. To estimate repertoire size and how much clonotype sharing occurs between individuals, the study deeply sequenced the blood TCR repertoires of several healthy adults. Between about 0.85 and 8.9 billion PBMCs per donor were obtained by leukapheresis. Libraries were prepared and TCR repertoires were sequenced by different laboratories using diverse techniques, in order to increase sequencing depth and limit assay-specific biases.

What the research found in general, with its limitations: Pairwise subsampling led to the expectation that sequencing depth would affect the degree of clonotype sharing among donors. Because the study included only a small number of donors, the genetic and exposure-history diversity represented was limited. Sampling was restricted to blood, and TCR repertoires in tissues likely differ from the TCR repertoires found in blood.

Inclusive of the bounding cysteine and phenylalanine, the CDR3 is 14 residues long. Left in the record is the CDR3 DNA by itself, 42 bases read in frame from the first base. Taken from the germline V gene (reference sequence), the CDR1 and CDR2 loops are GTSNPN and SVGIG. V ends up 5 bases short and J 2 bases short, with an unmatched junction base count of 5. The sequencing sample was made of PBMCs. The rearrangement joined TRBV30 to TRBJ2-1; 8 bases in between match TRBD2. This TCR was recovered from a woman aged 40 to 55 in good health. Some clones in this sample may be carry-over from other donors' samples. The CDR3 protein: CAWEPGLAYNEQFF. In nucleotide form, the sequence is TGTGCCTGGGAACCGGGACTAGCCTACAATGAGCAGTTCTTC.